Listed here are 29 T cell receptor beta chains from one sample, sequenced in a study of tumor-infiltrating lymphocytes in primary liver carcinoma. Priming with a constant-region primer yielded TCR beta cDNA from about 500 ng total RNA. Construction of TCR beta libraries relied on three successive nested multiplex PCR rounds employing slightly modified ARM-PCR. A C-beta reverse primer was combined with TRBV1-TRBV30 forward primers in the first two PCR rounds, and each round had 10 cycles. MiXCR was run by TCRdb on the multiplex PCR reads, yielding one entry per CDR3 protein. The sample holds hundreds of thousands of distinct CDR3 sequences; less than 75% are singletons and the top ten take more than 8.5%. It was unsorted whole blood that yielded blood RNA, and germline DNA was also extracted. The specimen sequenced was peripheral blood. The receptors here all came from a man aged 40-49 years with primary liver carcinoma and hepatitis B virus infection.

This clonotype was found once. The chain combines TRBV7-9 with TRBJ2-7; D is ambiguous. V shed 6 bases and J shed 4 bases, with 16 bases lying between them. The CDR3 sequence is 14 residues long. Germline V CDR1 and CDR2: SEHNR, FQNEAQ (reference sequence). The CDR3 is CASRITGPPYEQYF. CDR3 coding DNA: TGTGCCAGCAGAATTACGGGCCCCCCATACGAGCAGTACTTC. The full variable domain, completed using reference TRBV7-9 and TRBJ2-7, is DTGVSQNPRHKITKRGQNVTFRCDPISEHNRLYWYRQTLGQGPEFLTYFQNEAQLEKSRLLSDRFSAERPKGSFSTLEIQRTEQGDSAMYLCASRITGPPYEQYFGPGTRLTVT.

With regard to this clonotype: This may be a read error, as it is one base from a much larger clone. The V gene is TRBV12-3 or TRBV12-4, the J gene TRBJ1-5, with no clear D. TRBJ2-3 explains the end of the DNA better; the J call may be wrong. This CDR3 is 12 amino acids long. The CDR3 loop is CASSLYDQPQYF. In DNA form, the CDR3 reads TGTGCCAGCAGTTTATACGATCAGCCCCAGTATTTT.

Points on this clonotype: Mismatch with germline at one junction end may stem from a read error. The V and J genes are TRBV5-6 and TRBJ2-7; D is undetermined. The CDR3 runs to 14 residues. CDR1 and CDR2 (germline): SGHDT, YYEEEE. The CDR3: CASSLWGSSCEHYF. CDR3 sequence (DNA): TGTGCCAGCAGCTTATGGGGAAGCTCCTGCGAGCACTACTTC.

As to this clonotype: Being one base from a much bigger clone, this may be a read error. This chain links TRBV12-3 or TRBV12-4 with TRBJ2-5, with D possibly matching TRBD2 (6 bases). V was pared by 5 bases and J by 5 bases, with 12 bases between. This CDR3 has 13 amino acids. For the CDR3, the DNA is TGTGCCAGCAGTCTTTGCGGGACGGAGACCCAGTACTTC. This translates into CASSLCGTETQYF.

This clonotype showed up just a few times. A read error is possible here, since a much larger clone lies one base away. Because the CDR3 is missing its conserved closing phenylalanine or tryptophan, this is likely a read error. The chain couples TRBV29-1 to TRBJ2-1; D is undetermined. This CDR3 comprises 11 residues. Germline lookup yields CDR1 SQVTM and CDR2 ANQGSEA. Between the trimmed V and J ends, which lost 4 bases and 8 bases, there was a span of 9 bases. As DNA, the CDR3 is TGCAGCGTTGGATTCCCCGATGAGCAGTTCCTC. Encoded protein: CSVGFPDEQFL.

To note about this clonotype: A read error may be the cause here, since a much bigger clone is one base away. The V gene is TRBV6-2 or TRBV6-3, the J gene TRBJ2-7; D ambiguous. Germline CDR1 reads MNHEY; CDR2 reads SVGEGT. V lost 7 bases to trimming and J lost 2 bases, with 12 bases between them. The CDR3 covers 13 residues. The CDR3 sequence: CASIQQGTYEQYF. The CDR3 bases are TGTGCCAGCATTCAACAAGGAACCTACGAGCAGTACTTC.

Concerning this clonotype: A junction boundary mismatches the germline segment, possibly from a read error. CDR3 residues: CTSSFREWKGGELFF. For the CDR3, the DNA is TGTACCAGCAGTTTCCGGGAGTGGAAGGGCGGGGAGCTGTTTTTT. V and J are TRBV12-3 or TRBV12-4 and TRBJ2-2; D is perhaps TRBD2 (6 bases). The CDR3 has 15 residues.

J is TRBJ2-1 and V is TRBV30; 8 bases align to TRBD2. V was pared by 4 bases and J by 1 base, with 0 bases of the junction left unmatched. CDR1 and CDR2 from the germline V gene are GTSNPN and SVGIG (reference sequence). The CDR3 contains 13 residues. The chain's CDR3 is CAWTSGSYNEQFF. In DNA form, the CDR3 reads TGTGCCTGGACTAGCGGGTCCTACAATGAGCAGTTCTTC.

Details on this clonotype: This may be a read error: a much more frequent sequence differs by one nucleotide. Because the CDR3 is missing its conserved closing phenylalanine or tryptophan, this is likely a read error. This sequence joins TRBV5-6 and TRBJ1-4; 10 bases agree with TRBD1. Germline assignment: CDR1 SGHDT and CDR2 YYEEEE. V shed 7 bases, J shed 8 bases, and the junction held 8 bases outside the gene matches. The CDR3 is made up of 14 amino acids. CDR3 residues: CASFSTGGGEKLFS. As DNA, the CDR3 is TGTGCCAGCTTCTCGACAGGGGGCGGAGAAAAACTGTTTTCT.

The chain combines TRBV28 with TRBJ1-1; D might be TRBD1 (5 bases). Trimming stripped 9 bases from V and 8 bases from J, with 19 bases between. CDR1 and CDR2 (germline): MDHEN, SYDVKM. The CDR3 loop spans 13 amino acids. CDR3 residues: CASLSPRGGEAFF. DNA of the CDR3: TGTGCCAGTTTATCCCCCCGGGGGGGGGAAGCTTTCTTT.

Many counts were recorded for this clonotype. The chain couples TRBV11-2 to TRBJ2-2; D may be TRBD2 (6 bases). Per the germline V gene, CDR1 is SGHAT and CDR2 is FQNNGV. Trimming cost V 3 bases and J 3 bases, with 17 bases left between them. The CDR3 has 17 residues. Here the CDR3 DNA reads TGTGCCAGCAGCTTTAGGGCGGGGTGGGGAGACACCGGGGAGCTGTTTTTT. This gives the protein CASSFRAGWGDTGELFF.

Details on this clonotype: This may stem from a read error, because a much larger clone lies one nucleotide away. V and J are TRBV6-2 or TRBV6-3 and TRBJ2-6; 7 nucleotides line up with TRBD2. The length of the CDR3 is 16 residues. Trimming took 2 bases from V and 8 from J; bases not matched to a gene: 9. Germline V lookup: CDR1 MNHEY, CDR2 SVGEGT. The DNA for the CDR3 is TGTGCCAGCAGTTACCCCTCTTTAAGCGGGACCAACGTCCTGACTTTC. Encoded protein: CASSYPSLSGTNVLTF.

This clonotype was recorded at least ten times. The rearrangement joins TRBV10-3 to TRBJ2-5; 7 nucleotides match TRBD1. Germline V gene data show CDR1 as ENHRY and CDR2 as SYGVKD. After removal of 4 bases from V and 4 bases from J, the junction contained 6 bases not matched to a gene. The CDR3 is 14 amino acids. Written as DNA, the CDR3 is TGTGCCATCAGTGCGACAGGGTTGGGAGAGACCCAGTACTTC. Amino acid sequence: CAISATGLGETQYF.

In this sample, this clonotype turned up once. The final CDR3 position lacks the conserved phenylalanine or tryptophan, pointing to a likely read error. The chain recombines TRBV11-2 with TRBJ2-1, with D unclear. Germline assignment: CDR1 SGHAT and CDR2 FQNNGV. The CDR3 loop spans 16 amino acids. The CDR3 region has the DNA TGTGCCGGCAGCTCAGATCTGGTGGTAGTCCGCAATGAGCAGTTCCTC. It is translated as CAGSSDLVVVRNEQFL.

This clonotype was seen repeatedly, ten times or more. The J gene is TRBJ2-1, the V gene TRBV6-1, with D tentatively TRBD1 (6 bases). The CDR3 length is 13 residues. The germline CDR1 and CDR2 sequences are MNHNS and SASEGT. V was cut by 4 bases and J by 9 bases, with 13 bases left in between. The CDR3 DNA reads TGTGCCAGCAGTGCAAACAGGGAAGGTGAGCAGTTCTTC. It translates to CASSANREGEQFF.

Note on this clonotype: Being one base from a much bigger clone, this may be a read error. The chain combines TRBV6-1 with TRBJ1-1, with D unclear. The CDR3 is 14 residues long. Germline CDR1 reads MNHNS; CDR2 reads SASEGT. V was shortened by 2 bases and J by 5 bases, with 12 bases between the two germline ends. The CDR3 DNA reads TGTGCCAGCAGTGAATACCCATTAAATACTGAAGCTTTCTTT. It yields the protein CASSEYPLNTEAFF.

As concerns this clonotype: Because the CDR3 is missing its conserved closing phenylalanine or tryptophan, this is likely a read error. The chain employs TRBV12-3 or TRBV12-4 and TRBJ2-5; TRBD1 aligns across 7 bases. The length of the CDR3 is 15 residues. CDR3 in DNA: TGTGCCTGCAGTCGGGACAGCACCTTCCAAGAGACCCAGTACTTA. Protein: CACSRDSTFQETQYL.

Points on this clonotype: One base away lies a much larger clone, so this may be a sequencing read error. The chain employs TRBV6-1 and TRBJ1-5; 8 bases map to TRBD1. V was pared by 7 bases and J by 7 bases, with 12 bases of the junction left unmatched. Germline V gene sequence: CDR1 MNHNS, CDR2 SASEGT. CDR3 length: 15 residues. The CDR3 is CASIQGAGWGQPQHF. DNA of the CDR3: TGTGCCAGCATCCAGGGGGCCGGGTGGGGACAGCCCCAGCATTTT.

As to this clonotype: At one end, the junction sequence differs from germline, possibly due to a read error. The gene calls are TRBV4-2 and TRBJ2-3; 9 bases line up with TRBD2. The CDR3 has 15 amino acids. Germline V gene data show CDR1 as LGHNA and CDR2 as YNFKEQ. CDR3 amino acids: CVSSLALAGTDTQYF. CDR3 DNA: TGTGTCAGCAGCCTTGCCCTAGCGGGAACAGATACGCAGTATTTT.

Comments on this clonotype: A clone one base away is much larger, so this may be a read error. This rearrangement joins TRBV6-6 to TRBJ2-1; no firm D call. Trimming pared 6 bases from V and 9 bases from J, leaving 15 bases between. The CDR3 consists of 13 residues. The germline CDR1 and CDR2 sequences are MNHNY and SVGAGI (reference sequence). The CDR3 region is CASSGWLNSEQFF. The CDR3 DNA reads as TGTGCCAGCAGCGGGTGGTTAAACAGTGAGCAGTTCTTC.

About this clonotype itself: The junction differs from germline at one of its ends, possibly a read error. The chain joins TRBV7-9 to TRBJ2-6; D might be TRBD1 (6 bases). CDR1 is SEHNR, CDR2 FQNEAQ, per germline (reference sequence). This CDR3 spans 16 amino acids. CDR3 protein: CASSSGVWLGSNVLTF. As DNA, the CDR3 is TGTGCCAGCAGCTCAGGGGTGTGGCTTGGGTCCAACGTCCTGACTTTC.

This clonotype was seen just once. V and J are TRBV29-1 and TRBJ2-4; the match to TRBD1 covers 8 bases. The CDR3 length is 12 residues. Germline lookup yields CDR1 SQVTM and CDR2 ANQGSEA. In nucleotides, the CDR3 is TGCGGCGCTGCAGGACAGGGAAGCATTCAGTACTTC. Amino acids: CGAAGQGSIQYF. Together with reference TRBV29-1 and TRBJ2-4, the CDR3 gives the full variable domain: SAVISQKPSRDICQRGTSLTIQCQVDSQVTMMFWYRQQPGQSLTLIATANQGSEATYESGFVIDKFPISRPNLTFSTLTVSNMSPEDSSIYLCGAAGQGSIQYFGAGTRLSVL.

This clonotype was counted between two and nine times. The rearrangement joins TRBV7-9 to TRBJ2-7; 10 nucleotides align to TRBD1. The germline gives CDR1 SEHNR, CDR2 FQNEAQ (reference sequence). The CDR3 has 15 residues. V trimming: 3 bases; J trimming: 5 bases; junction bases outside the gene matches: 7. The CDR3 here is CASSFGTGVVDEQYF. CDR3 DNA: TGTGCCAGCAGCTTTGGGACAGGGGTAGTGGACGAGCAGTACTTC.

A note on this clonotype: A read error may account for a junction end that differs from germline. V gene TRBV5-4 combines with J gene TRBJ2-7; TRBD1 aligns across 12 bases. CDR1 SGHNT and CDR2 YYREEE come from the germline V gene (reference sequence). This CDR3 spans 15 amino acids. CDR3: CVSSSGTGGLYEQYF. CDR3 DNA sequence: TGTGTCAGCAGTTCCGGGACAGGGGGCCTCTACGAGCAGTACTTC.

The chain carries TRBV4-1 and TRBJ2-1; 9 bases agree with TRBD1. V lost 7 bases and J lost 4; bases outside the gene matches: 14. Germline lookup yields CDR1 MGHRA and CDR2 YSYEKL. This CDR3 comprises 17 residues. The DNA for the CDR3 is TGCGCCAGCAACCGACAGGGGGGGGCTGGGGGTTACAATGAGCAGTTCTTC. Residues: CASNRQGGAGGYNEQFF.

Concerning this clonotype: A much larger clone sits a single nucleotide away, making a read error possible. The V gene is TRBV12-3 or TRBV12-4, the J gene TRBJ1-4; 8 bases map to TRBD1. With 4 bases clipped from V and 8 bases from J, the junction kept 9 bases outside the gene matches. The CDR3 is 15 amino acids. Here the CDR3 reads CASSWTGRSKEKLFF. The CDR3 DNA follows: TGTGCCAGCAGTTGGACAGGGAGGAGTAAAGAAAAACTGTTTTTT.

Ten or more counts support this clonotype. The chain combines TRBV5-5 with TRBJ2-7; no clear D gene. V was pared by 0 bases and J by 3 bases, with 10 bases between. CDR3 length: 14 residues. Germline-derived CDR1 and CDR2 are SGHKS and YYEKEE (reference sequence). The CDR3 region is CASSLVSSNYEQYF. The CDR3 DNA sequence: TGTGCCAGCAGCTTGGTGTCGTCAAACTACGAGCAGTACTTC.

About this clonotype: One junction end does not reproduce the germline sequence, and a read error may be involved. This chain uses TRBV5-6 with TRBJ2-7; 10 nucleotides agree with TRBD1. The CDR3 sequence is 15 residues long. Germline lookup yields CDR1 SGHDT and CDR2 YYEEEE. The CDR3 bases are TGTGCCAGCGGCTTGGTGGGACAGGGGAGGTACGAGCAGTACTTC. It encodes CASGLVGQGRYEQYF.

CDR3 region: CASSLARQSEAFF. CDR3 nucleotides: TGCGCCAGCAGCTTGGCCCGGCAGAGCGAAGCTTTCTTT. This chain links TRBV5-1 with TRBJ1-1, with D uncertain. V lost 0 bases to trimming and J lost 8 bases, with 11 bases between them. CDR1 and CDR2 (germline): SGHRS, YFSETQ. The CDR3 runs 13 residues.